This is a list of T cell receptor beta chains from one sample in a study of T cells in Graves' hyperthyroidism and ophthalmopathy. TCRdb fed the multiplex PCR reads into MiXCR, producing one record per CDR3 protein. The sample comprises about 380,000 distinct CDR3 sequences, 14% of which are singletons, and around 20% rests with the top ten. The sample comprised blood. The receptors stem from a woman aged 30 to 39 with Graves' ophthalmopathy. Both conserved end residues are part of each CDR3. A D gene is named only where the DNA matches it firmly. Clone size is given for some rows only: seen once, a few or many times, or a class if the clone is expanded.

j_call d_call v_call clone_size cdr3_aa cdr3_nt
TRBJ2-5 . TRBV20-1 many CSEGGGGYQETQYF TGCAGCGAGGGAGGGGGGGGGTACCAAGAGACCCAGTACTTC
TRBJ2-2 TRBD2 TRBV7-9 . CASSLAGLAGQRGTGELFF TGTGCCAGCAGCTTAGCAGGACTAGCGGGCCAGCGGGGCACCGGGGAGCTGTTTTTT
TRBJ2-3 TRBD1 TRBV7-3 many CASSSQGVHTDTQYF TGTGCCAGCAGCTCACAGGGGGTGCACACAGATACGCAGTATTTT
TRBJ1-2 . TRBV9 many CASRGGPHGYTF TGTGCCAGCAGAGGAGGGCCTCATGGCTACACCTTC
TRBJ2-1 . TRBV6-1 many CASSHHSFNEQFF TGTGCCAGCAGTCACCACAGCTTCAATGAGCAGTTCTTC
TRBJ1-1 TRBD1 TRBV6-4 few CASSATGGGGTEAFF TGTGCCAGCAGTGCCACAGGGGGCGGTGGCACTGAAGCTTTCTTT
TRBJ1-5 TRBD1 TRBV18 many CASSPETGDNQPQHF TGTGCCAGCTCACCAGAAACAGGGGATAATCAGCCCCAGCATTTT
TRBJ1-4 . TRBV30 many CAWSVRFDRLGEKLFF TGTGCCTGGAGTGTTAGGTTCGACAGATTAGGTGAAAAACTGTTTTTT
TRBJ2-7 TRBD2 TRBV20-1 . CSAKPMEAGGIYEQYF TGCAGTGCTAAGCCCATGGAGGCGGGGGGGATTTACGAGCAGTACTTC
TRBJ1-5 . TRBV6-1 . CASSDLGFIPQHF TGTGCCAGCAGTGATTTAGGGTTTATTCCCCAGCATTTT
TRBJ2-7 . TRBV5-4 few CASSPKGGPFSEQYF TGTGCCAGCAGCCCCAAGGGGGGGCCGTTTTCGGAGCAGTACTTC
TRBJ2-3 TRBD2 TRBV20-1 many CSARSTTSGHSTDTQYF TGCAGTGCTAGGAGTACGACTAGCGGCCATAGCACAGATACGCAGTATTTT
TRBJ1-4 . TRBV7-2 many CASSLAVGREKLFF TGTGCCAGCAGCTTAGCGGTTGGGAGGGAAAAACTGTTTTTT
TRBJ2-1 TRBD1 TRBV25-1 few CASSPWTGWDEQFF TGTGCCAGCAGTCCGTGGACAGGGTGGGATGAGCAGTTCTTC
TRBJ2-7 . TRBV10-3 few CATRDSGFYEQYF TGTGCCACCAGAGACAGCGGGTTCTACGAGCAGTACTTC
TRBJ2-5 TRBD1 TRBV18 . CASSPPGQGAGETQYF TGTGCCAGCTCACCACCGGGGCAGGGGGCCGGAGAGACCCAGTACTTC
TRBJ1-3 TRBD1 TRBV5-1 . CASSETGGLVVGNTIYF TGCGCCAGCAGCGAGACAGGGGGCTTAGTGGTTGGAAACACCATATATTTT